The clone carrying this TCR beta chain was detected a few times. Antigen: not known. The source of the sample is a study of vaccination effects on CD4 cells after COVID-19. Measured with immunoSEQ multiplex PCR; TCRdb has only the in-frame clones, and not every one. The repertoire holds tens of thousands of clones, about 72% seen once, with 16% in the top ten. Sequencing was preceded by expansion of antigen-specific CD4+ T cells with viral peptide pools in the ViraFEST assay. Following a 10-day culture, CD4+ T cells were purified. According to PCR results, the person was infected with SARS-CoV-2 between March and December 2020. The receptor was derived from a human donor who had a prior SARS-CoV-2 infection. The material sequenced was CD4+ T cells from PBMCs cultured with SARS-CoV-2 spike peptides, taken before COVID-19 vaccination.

The CDR3 is CASSDGTGAYGGQYF. The CDR3 DNA is TGTGCCAGCAGTGACGGGACAGGGGCTTATGGGGGGCAGTACTTC. V usage is TRBV6-1 and J usage is TRBJ2-7, with 10 bases that match TRBD1. The CDR3 is 15 amino acids. Germline assignment: CDR1 MNHNS and CDR2 SASEGT. V shed 3 bases, J shed 9 bases, and the junction held 11 bases outside the gene matches.